The 29 T cell receptor beta chains below all came from one sample that was sequenced in a study of blood T cell repertoires in COVID-19. Clones were read by immunoSEQ multiplex PCR, and TCRdb kept only the in-frame ones, dropping some. The table has fewer than 350,000 clones, 85% seen once; the top ten hold 1.5% to 2%. Sequencing used PBMCs or T cells enriched from blood (not recorded which). All receptors derive from a woman under 40 who had been exposed to COVID-19.

This chain joins TRBV7-2 and TRBJ2-7; 9 nucleotides agree with TRBD2. V lost 7 bases, J lost 4 bases, and 8 bases stayed unmatched. Germline lookup yields CDR1 SGHTA and CDR2 FQGNSA. The CDR3 has 14 residues. CDR3: CASKAGGPLYEQYF. CDR3 DNA: TGTGCCAGCAAGGCGGGAGGGCCCTTATACGAGCAGTACTTC.

J is TRBJ1-2 and V is TRBV7-9; 10 positions agree with TRBD1. In germline, CDR1 is SEHNR, CDR2 FQNEAQ (reference sequence). CDR3 length equals 14 residues. The V gene end was trimmed by 3 bases and the J gene end by 8 bases; junction bases not matched to a gene: 6. CDR3 protein: CASSLGQGLRGYTF. In nucleotides, the CDR3 is TGTGCCAGCAGCTTGGGACAGGGGTTGAGGGGCTACACCTTC.

This clone was recorded only once. This chain uses TRBV7-9 with TRBJ1-4; perhaps TRBD1 as D (5 bases). The length of the CDR3 is 17 residues. Germline V gene sequence: CDR1 SEHNR, CDR2 FQNEAQ (reference sequence). Trimming took off 1 base at V and 2 bases at J, with 14 bases between the two ends. The CDR3, as DNA: TGTGCCAGCAGCTTAGGGTCCTGGGCAGGGACTAATGAAAAACTGTTTTTT. This encodes CASSLGSWAGTNEKLFF.

This chain joins TRBV19 and TRBJ2-7; 8 nucleotides line up with TRBD2. The CDR3 is 14 residues long. Germline-derived CDR1 and CDR2 are LNHDA and SQIVND (reference sequence). V was clipped by 8 bases and J by 2 bases; unmatched bases: 8. Here the CDR3 DNA reads TGTGCCAGTTCCAGCGGGAGTATCACCTACGAGCAGTACTTC. It translates to CASSSGSITYEQYF.

The chain is built from TRBV3-1 (or the pseudogene TRBV3-2) and TRBJ1-1; perhaps TRBD1 as D (5 bases). The V end lost 4 bases, the J end lost 8 bases, and 11 bases lay between the germline ends. Germline CDR1 is LGHDT and CDR2 is YNNKEL (reference sequence). The CDR3 loop spans 12 amino acids. CDR3 protein: CASSRAGTEAFF. In DNA, the CDR3 is TGTGCCAGCAGCCGGGCGGGGACGGAAGCTTTCTTT.

The V gene is TRBV11-2, the J gene TRBJ2-7; weak D call: TRBD2 (6 bases). Trimming stripped 5 bases from V and 1 base from J, with 15 bases between. Germline V gene sequence: CDR1 SGHAT, CDR2 FQNNGV. The CDR3 is 15 residues long. The CDR3 protein is CASSPAGTVSYEQYF. CDR3 sequence (DNA): TGTGCCAGCAGCCCCGCCGGGACTGTATCCTACGAGCAGTACTTC. Together with reference TRBV11-2 and TRBJ2-7, the CDR3 gives the full variable domain: EAGVAQSPRYKIIEKRQSVAFWCNPISGHATLYWYQQILGQGPKLLIQFQNNGVVDDSQLPKDRFSAERLKGVDSTLKIQPAKLEDSAVYLCASSPAGTVSYEQYFGPGTRLTVT.

J is TRBJ2-1 and V is TRBV21-1; the table calls TRBD2, which could not be checked here. TRBV21-1 is assigned pseudogene status. The CDR3 is 20 residues long. CDR3 DNA sequence: TGTGCCAGCAGCGCAAGGGGGATAACCGGGACTAGCGGGAGGGCCCATGAGCAGTTCTTC. Encoded protein: CASSARGITGTSGRAHEQFF.

The genes are TRBV7-3 and TRBJ1-2; D gene uncertain. Germline CDR1 reads SGHTA; CDR2 reads FQGTGA. The CDR3 runs 13 residues. The V end lost 3 bases, the J end lost 8 bases, and 13 bases lay between the germline ends. CDR3 DNA: TGTGCCAGCAGCTTCGGGAATTCGAGGGGCTACACCTTC. This encodes CASSFGNSRGYTF.

The V gene is TRBV14, the J gene TRBJ1-4, with no clear D. The CDR3 runs 15 residues. Looked up from germline, CDR1 is SGHDN and CDR2 is FVKESK. V was pared by 0 bases and J by 10 bases, with 15 bases between. The CDR3 DNA follows: TGTGCCAGCAGCCAAGATCAGCCAGGTTTGGGAAAACTGTTTTTT. It yields the protein CASSQDQPGLGKLFF.

This clone was picked up a small number of times. This sequence joins TRBV7-6 and TRBJ2-2; D gene unclear. Trimming took 7 bases from V and 1 from J, leaving 7 bases between them. There are 13 residues in the CDR3. Per the germline V gene, CDR1 is SGHVS and CDR2 is FNYEAQ. CDR3 loop: CASTRLNTGELFF. The CDR3 DNA reads as TGTGCCAGCACCCGTCTGAACACCGGGGAGCTGTTTTTT. The complete variable domain, with remaining parts taken from reference TRBV7-6 and TRBJ2-2, reads GAGVSQSPRYKVTKRGQDVALRCDPISGHVSLYWYRQALGQGPEFLTYFNYEAQQDKSGLPNDRFSAERPEGSISTLTIQRTEQRDSAMYRCASTRLNTGELFFGEGSRLTVL.

This sequence joins TRBV28 and TRBJ2-3, with D perhaps TRBD2 (5 bases). V lost 0 bases, J lost 4 bases, and 26 bases lay in between. The CDR3 loop spans 20 amino acids. CDR1 and CDR2 (germline): MDHEN, SYDVKM. CDR3 DNA sequence: TGTGCCAGCAGTTTATGGTCCCGAGCCCCCCTCCGGGATAGGTCAGATACGCAGTATTTT. This gives the protein CASSLWSRAPLRDRSDTQYF.

The chain has TRBV6-5 and TRBJ2-7, with 8 bases that match TRBD1. V lost 6 bases, J lost 7 bases, and 11 bases stayed unmatched. The CDR3 contains 14 residues. Germline CDR1 MNHEY, CDR2 SVGAGI. CDR3 protein: CASRGTGRTLEQYF. The CDR3 DNA sequence: TGTGCCAGCAGGGGGACAGGCCGAACCTTGGAGCAGTACTTC.

V is TRBV6-4 and J is TRBJ2-7, with D perhaps matching TRBD2 (5 bases). The CDR3 has 16 residues. V was clipped by 0 bases and J by 2 bases, with 14 bases between them. Germline V lookup: CDR1 MRHNA, CDR2 SNTAGT. CDR3 protein: CASSDSRAGFTYEQYF. The DNA for the CDR3 is TGTGCCAGCAGTGACTCGAGGGCAGGATTTACCTACGAGCAGTACTTC.

The chain is built from TRBV19 and TRBJ2-1; 8 positions agree with TRBD2. The CDR3 is 15 residues long. Germline assignment: CDR1 LNHDA and CDR2 SQIVND (reference sequence). Trimming cost V 4 bases and J 8 bases; bases outside gene matches: 10. The CDR3 reads CASSTAAGGFDEQFF. In DNA, the CDR3 is TGTGCCAGTAGTACGGCGGCGGGGGGTTTCGATGAGCAGTTCTTC.

The chain joins TRBV12-3 or TRBV12-4 to TRBJ1-2, with a weak D call TRBD1 (5 bases). V lost 2 bases and J 10 bases, leaving 11 bases between the germline ends. The CDR3 loop spans 12 amino acids. The CDR3 DNA follows: TGTGCCAGCAGTTTAACGGAGACAGCCTACACCTTC. As protein: CASSLTETAYTF.

The chain has TRBV19 and TRBJ1-1; 9 bases are shared with TRBD1. CDR3 size: 13 residues. The V gene end was trimmed by 10 bases and the J gene end by 2 bases; junction bases not matched to a gene: 5. Germline lookup yields CDR1 LNHDA and CDR2 SQIVND (reference sequence). In DNA form, the CDR3 reads TGTGCCACTGAGGGACAGGGCAACACTGAAGCTTTCTTT. Translation: CATEGQGNTEAFF.

This clone is a singleton in its sample. The chain joins TRBV28 to TRBJ1-4; the D gene is possibly TRBD1 (6 bases). CDR3 length: 13 amino acids. The V end was cut by 7 bases, the J end by 2 bases, with 8 bases between. Germline CDR1 and CDR2: MDHEN and SYDVKM. The CDR3 nucleotides are TGTGCCAGCATACAGGGTACTAATGAAAAACTGTTTTTT. It encodes CASIQGTNEKLFF.

The chain joins TRBV7-3 to TRBJ2-2; D may be TRBD1 (6 bases). Germline lookup yields CDR1 SGHTA and CDR2 FQGTGA. This CDR3 contains 15 residues. V lost 1 base, J lost 6 bases, and 12 bases lay in between. The CDR3: CASSLIGTTAGELFF. DNA of the CDR3: TGTGCCAGCAGCTTAATAGGGACAACCGCCGGGGAGCTGTTTTTT.

The gene calls are TRBV27 and TRBJ1-1, with D possibly TRBD1 on 6 matching bases. The CDR3 spans 14 residues. The germline CDR1 and CDR2 sequences are MNHEY and SMNVEV (reference sequence). The germline V and J ends were trimmed by 4 bases and 6 bases, with 15 bases remaining between them. The CDR3 loop is CASSSQYGQPEAFF. The CDR3 coding sequence is TGTGCCAGCAGTTCCCAATATGGACAGCCTGAAGCTTTCTTT.

The rearrangement joins TRBV29-1 to TRBJ2-7; 10 bases map to TRBD1. Looked up from germline, CDR1 is SQVTM and CDR2 is ANQGSEA. Losses at the gene ends were 3 bases for V and 6 bases for J; bases not matched to a gene: 5. This CDR3 comprises 13 residues. DNA for the CDR3: TGCAGCGTTGAGCGGGACAGGGGCGTCGAGCAGTACTTC. Protein sequence: CSVERDRGVEQYF.

The genes are TRBV12-3 or TRBV12-4 and TRBJ1-2; 9 nucleotides align to TRBD1. V trimming: 10 bases; J trimming: 5 bases; junction bases outside the gene matches: 5. The CDR3 runs 12 residues. Written as DNA, the CDR3 is TGTGCCACCAAGGACAGGGGTTATGGCTACACCTTC. Translating gives CATKDRGYGYTF.

The gene calls are TRBV9 and TRBJ2-3, with D tentatively TRBD1 (6 bases). V lost 0 bases, J lost 5 bases, and 10 bases lay in between. CDR1 and CDR2 from the germline V gene are SGDLS and YYNGEE. This CDR3 has 14 amino acids. CDR3 protein: CASSVAQGLDTQYF. In DNA form, the CDR3 reads TGTGCCAGCAGCGTAGCACAGGGTCTAGATACGCAGTATTTT.

J is TRBJ2-1 and V is TRBV20-1, with D possibly TRBD1 on 6 matching bases. CDR1 is DFQATT, CDR2 SNEGSKA, per germline (reference sequence). The CDR3 consists of 14 residues. Trimming stripped 6 bases from V and 7 bases from J, with 19 bases between. The CDR3: CSASTGLGVNEQFF. The CDR3 DNA reads as TGCAGTGCCAGTACAGGGTTGGGCGTAAATGAGCAGTTCTTC.

The chain combines TRBV6-5 with TRBJ2-7, with 10 bases identical to TRBD1. Looked up from germline, CDR1 is MNHEY and CDR2 is SVGAGI. Unmatched junction bases numbered 8, after V lost 7 bases and J lost 2 bases. CDR3 length equals 15 residues. CDR3 nucleotides: TGTGCCAGCAAGATGACAGGGGGCTTAGCCTACGAGCAGTACTTC. Translated, it gives CASKMTGGLAYEQYF.

The chain links TRBV5-1 to TRBJ2-3; 7 bases line up with TRBD1. The germline CDR1 and CDR2 sequences are SGHRS and YFSETQ. The trim removed 4 bases at V and 5 bases at J, leaving 7 bases unmatched. The CDR3 runs to 14 residues. Written as DNA, the CDR3 is TGCGCCAGCAGCCAAGGACAGGCCGTAGATACGCAGTATTTT. This codes for CASSQGQAVDTQYF.

This sequence joins TRBV5-1 and TRBJ1-1, with TRBD1 matching over 9 bases. V dropped 0 bases and J dropped 11; count of bases not matched to a gene: 17. From germline, CDR1 is SGHRS and CDR2 YFSETQ. This CDR3 region has 17 residues. CDR3 region: CASSLAGYRDRAELAFF. DNA of the CDR3: TGCGCCAGCAGCTTGGCGGGCTACCGGGACAGGGCTGAATTGGCTTTCTTT.

The chain links TRBV19 to TRBJ2-1, with D perhaps TRBD1 (6 bases). The CDR3 contains 15 residues. V was pared by 5 bases and J by 3 bases, with 14 bases between. The germline V gene has CDR1 LNHDA and CDR2 SQIVND (reference sequence). CDR3 sequence: CASSSGTPHYNEQFF. DNA for the CDR3: TGTGCCAGTAGTTCCGGGACACCTCACTACAATGAGCAGTTCTTC.

The chain is built from TRBV14 and TRBJ2-3; maybe TRBD2 (6 bases). Germline V CDR1 and CDR2: SGHDN, FVKESK. The CDR3 runs to 17 residues. V lost 2 bases to trimming and J lost 3 bases, with 18 bases between them. CDR3 sequence (DNA): TGTGCCAGCAGCCAACTCTCGGGCGGGGTAGGAACAGATACGCAGTATTTT. It specifies CASSQLSGGVGTDTQYF.

The chain joins TRBV7-8 to TRBJ2-4, with D possibly matching TRBD2 (6 bases). CDR1 and CDR2 from the germline V gene are SGHVS and FQNEAQ. V lost 5 bases to trimming and J lost 1 base, with 18 bases between them. The CDR3 sequence is 17 residues long. The CDR3 DNA reads TGTGCCAGCAGCGTAGGTTTCTCGGGGGAGGCCAAAAACATTCAGTACTTC. Its translation is CASSVGFSGEAKNIQYF.